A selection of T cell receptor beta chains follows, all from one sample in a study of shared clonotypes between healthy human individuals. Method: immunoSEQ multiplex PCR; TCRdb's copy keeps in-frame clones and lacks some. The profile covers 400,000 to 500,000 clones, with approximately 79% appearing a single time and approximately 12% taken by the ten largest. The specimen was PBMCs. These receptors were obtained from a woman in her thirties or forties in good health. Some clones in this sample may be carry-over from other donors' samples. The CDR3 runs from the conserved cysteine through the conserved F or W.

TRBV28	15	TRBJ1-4	CASSLSTGGGEKLFF
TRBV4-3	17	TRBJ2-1	CASSREPPSGSGDEQFF
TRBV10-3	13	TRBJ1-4	CAIGGHPNEKLFF
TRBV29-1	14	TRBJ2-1	CSVDRLAGSVEQFF
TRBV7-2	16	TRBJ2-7	CASSPEGRSPPYEQYF
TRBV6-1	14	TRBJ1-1	CASSEATGGTEAFF
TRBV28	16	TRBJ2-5	CASSLYGVPTQETQYF
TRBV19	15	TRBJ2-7	CASSSQPSGPYEQYF
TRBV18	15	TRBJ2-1	CASSPPGVSYNEQFF
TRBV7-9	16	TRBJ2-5	CASETGAQRDQETQYF
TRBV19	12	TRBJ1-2	CASSARQGPYTF
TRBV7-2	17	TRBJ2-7	CASSQRIAGGLSYEQYF
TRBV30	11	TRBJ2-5	CAWSGGQTEYF
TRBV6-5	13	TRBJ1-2	CASSPGQGVGYTF
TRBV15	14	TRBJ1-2	CATSRGPTGVGYTF
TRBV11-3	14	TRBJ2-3	CARRGRNRTDTQYF
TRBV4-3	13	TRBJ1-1	CASSQEVRDSAFF
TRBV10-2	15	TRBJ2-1	CASSVWREFIYEQFF
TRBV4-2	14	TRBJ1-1	CASSPPSRNTEAFF
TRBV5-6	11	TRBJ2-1	CASSLGPGKFF
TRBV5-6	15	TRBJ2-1	CASSFWGSSYNEQFF
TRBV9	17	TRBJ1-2	CASSVGGTTPGGYGYTF
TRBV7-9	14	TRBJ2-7	CASSSQESSYEQYF
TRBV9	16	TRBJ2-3	CASSVVDGRVADTQYF
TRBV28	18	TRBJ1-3	CASSQGRGQFTSGNTIYF
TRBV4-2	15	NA	CASSQEQRPAYEQYF
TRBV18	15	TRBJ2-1	CASSPGAGGYNEQFF
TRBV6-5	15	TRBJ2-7	CASSTRTGGSYEQYF
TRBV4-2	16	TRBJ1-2	CASSQNRQGISYGYTF
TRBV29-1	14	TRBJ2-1	CSVELLVGYNEQFF
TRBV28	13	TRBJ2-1	CASTKASYNEQFF
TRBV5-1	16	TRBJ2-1	CASSLARIAALNEQFF
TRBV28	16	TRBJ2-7	CASRSPSAGGVYEQYF
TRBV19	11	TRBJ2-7	CASSSSGPQYF
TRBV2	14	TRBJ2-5	CASSAQGLQETQYF
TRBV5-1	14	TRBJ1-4	CASSPQGQDEKLFF
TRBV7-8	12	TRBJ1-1	CASSLHGLGAFF
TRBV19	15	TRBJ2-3	CASSRAGLIADTQYF
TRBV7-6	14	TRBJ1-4	CASSLERQAEKLFF
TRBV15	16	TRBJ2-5	CATSRDLAGVWETQYF
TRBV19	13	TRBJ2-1	CASSIGARDPQFF
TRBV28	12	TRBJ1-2	CASRTDYYGYTF
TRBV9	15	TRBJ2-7	CASSVGTSGSHEQYF
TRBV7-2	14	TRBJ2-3	CASSLGLAADTQYF
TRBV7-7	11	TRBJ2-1	CASGQGNEQFF
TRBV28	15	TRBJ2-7	CASSPFPPVAYEQYF
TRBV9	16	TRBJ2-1	CASSVDGGSSYNEQFF
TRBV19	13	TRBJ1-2	CASSISRDYGYTF
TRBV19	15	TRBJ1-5	CASSIDDRENQPQHF
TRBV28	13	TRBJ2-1	CASSPLLYNEQFF
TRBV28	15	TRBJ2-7	CASSFGNTGSYEQYF
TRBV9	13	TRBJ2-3	CASSVGGLDTQYF
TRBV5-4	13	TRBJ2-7	CASRPAGGDEQYF